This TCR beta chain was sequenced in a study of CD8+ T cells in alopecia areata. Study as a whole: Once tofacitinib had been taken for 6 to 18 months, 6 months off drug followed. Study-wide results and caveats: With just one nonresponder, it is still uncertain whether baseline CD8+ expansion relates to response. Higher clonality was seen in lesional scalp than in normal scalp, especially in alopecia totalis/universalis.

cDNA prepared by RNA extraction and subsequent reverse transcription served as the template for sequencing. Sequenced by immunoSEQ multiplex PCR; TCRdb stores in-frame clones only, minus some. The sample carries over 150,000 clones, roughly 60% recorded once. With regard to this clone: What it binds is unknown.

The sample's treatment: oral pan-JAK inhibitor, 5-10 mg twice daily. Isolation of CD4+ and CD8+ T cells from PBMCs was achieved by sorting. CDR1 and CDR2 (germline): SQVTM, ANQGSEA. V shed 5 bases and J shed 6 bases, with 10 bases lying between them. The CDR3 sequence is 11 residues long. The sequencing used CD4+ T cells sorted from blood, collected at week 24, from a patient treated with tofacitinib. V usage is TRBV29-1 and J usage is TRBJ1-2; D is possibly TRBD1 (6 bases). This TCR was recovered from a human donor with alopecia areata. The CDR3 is CSVWGGDGYTF. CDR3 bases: TGCAGCGTTTGGGGGGGCGATGGCTACACCTTC. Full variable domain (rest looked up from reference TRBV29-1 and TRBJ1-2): SAVISQKPSRDICQRGTSLTIQCQVDSQVTMMFWYRQQPGQSLTLIATANQGSEATYESGFVIDKFPISRPNLTFSTLTVSNMSPEDSSIYLCSVWGGDGYTFGSGTRLTVV.